Below, 9 T cell receptor beta chains from the same sample are listed, as sequenced in a study of T-cell memory formation after mild COVID-19. MiXCR, run by TCRdb on the 5' RACE reads, gives a single entry per CDR3 protein. Among about 440,000 distinct CDR3 sequences listed, around 20% were seen once. The specimen sequenced was PBMCs or a T cell subset sorted from them (not recorded which). All receptors come from an adult woman who had mild COVID-19 (a few samples of this study predate the infection). Cell type and time point are not known.

CDR3 region: CSVEEEAGVTYEQYF. The CDR3 region has the DNA TGCAGCGTTGAAGAAGAGGCGGGTGTAACCTACGAGCAGTACTTC. This chain uses TRBV29-1 with TRBJ2-7, with D tentatively TRBD2 (5 bases). Germline CDR1 reads SQVTM; CDR2 reads ANQGSEA. The germline V and J ends were trimmed by 0 bases and 2 bases, with 14 bases remaining between them. This CDR3 has 15 amino acids.

This clonotype was detected only a few times. The chain couples TRBV10-3 to TRBJ2-7; D is perhaps TRBD2 (6 bases). The V gene's germline CDR1 is ENHRY and CDR2 SYGVKD. The CDR3 covers 12 residues. V dropped 10 bases and J dropped 2 bases, with 12 bases sitting between them. In nucleotides, the CDR3 is TGTGCCACCCTAGCGACCCCCTACGAGCAGTACTTC. Translated: CATLATPYEQYF.

This chain uses TRBV12-3 or TRBV12-4 with TRBJ1-2; D ambiguous. The V end lost 5 bases, the J end lost 2 bases, and 15 bases lay between the germline ends. The CDR3 is 15 amino acids. CDR3 amino acids: CASSPQGFSNYGYTF. The CDR3 bases are TGTGCCAGCAGTCCACAAGGGTTCTCGAACTATGGCTACACCTTC.

This clonotype was counted between two and nine times. The rearrangement joins TRBV9 to TRBJ1-5; 9 nucleotides agree with TRBD1. J gave up 3 bases and V 3 bases, and 7 bases lay outside the gene matches. The CDR3 contains 16 residues. CDR1 SGDLS and CDR2 YYNGEE come from the germline V gene. Here the CDR3 DNA reads TGTGCCAGCAGCGCCGGGACAGGGCCCGACAATCAGCCCCAGCATTTT. Translation gives CASSAGTGPDNQPQHF.

This clonotype has just a few counts. This chain uses TRBV7-3 with TRBJ2-1; 11 nucleotides line up with TRBD2. The V and J ends lost 2 bases and 6 bases, in that order; junction bases with no gene match: 9. CDR3 length equals 17 residues. The V gene's germline CDR1 is SGHTA and CDR2 FQGTGA. In DNA form, the CDR3 reads TGTGCCAGCAGCTTACAGACTCTAGCGGGGGGCCCCAATGAGCAGTTCTTC. This sequence encodes CASSLQTLAGGPNEQFF.

The chain joins TRBV18 to TRBJ1-5, with 10 bases aligning to TRBD1. Germline V CDR1 and CDR2: KGHSH, LQKENI. The trim removed 6 bases at V and 2 bases at J, leaving 4 bases unmatched. There are 15 residues in the CDR3. The CDR3 nucleotides read TGTGCCAGCTCCCCCGGGACAGGGGGCAATCAGCCCCAGCATTTT. Amino acids: CASSPGTGGNQPQHF.

This clonotype was seen repeatedly, ten times or more. The chain uses TRBV4-1 and TRBJ2-3, with D perhaps being TRBD1 or TRBD2 (6 bases each). CDR1 MGHRA and CDR2 YSYEKL come from the germline V gene. The CDR3 contains 17 residues. V gave up 0 bases and J gave up 2 bases, with 15 bases separating them. The CDR3 DNA reads TGCGCCAGCAGCCAAGATGGGTTGAGGGGGGACACAGATACGCAGTATTTT. This translates into CASSQDGLRGDTDTQYF.

There are a few counts of this clonotype. The chain carries TRBV5-5 and TRBJ2-5; D is tentatively TRBD1 or TRBD2 (5 bases each). V was clipped by 4 bases and J by 3 bases, with 13 bases between them. The CDR3 is made up of 14 amino acids. CDR1 is SGHKS, CDR2 YYEKEE, per germline (reference sequence). The CDR3 DNA reads TGTGCCAGCAGCCCCACGGGGCCGGAAGAGACCCAGTACTTC. It is translated as CASSPTGPEETQYF.

A few counts support this clonotype. The chain has TRBV12-3 or TRBV12-4 and TRBJ2-3; no definite D call. The CDR3 runs 12 residues. V lost 7 bases and J lost 2, with 7 bases in between. CDR3 bases: TGTGCCAGCAAGGGATACACAGATACGCAGTATTTT. The encoded protein is CASKGYTDTQYF.